These 9 T cell receptor beta chains came from one sample sequenced in a study of blood T cell repertoires in COVID-19. TCRdb's table, derived via immunoSEQ multiplex PCR, lists solely in-frame clones and lacks some. The sample has some 230,000 clones, about 85% seen once. The material sequenced was peripheral blood. The receptors were gathered from a man aged 45 to 65 who had recovered from COVID-19.

The CDR3 protein is CASSGEGGTEAFF. In DNA, the CDR3 is TGCGCCAGCAGCGGGGAGGGTGGCACTGAAGCTTTCTTT. The J gene is TRBJ1-1, the V gene TRBV5-1; D gene ambiguous. CDR1 SGHRS and CDR2 YFSETQ come from the germline V gene. The CDR3 length is 13 residues. Trimming took 4 bases from V and 4 from J, leaving 11 bases between them.

This chain uses TRBV19 with TRBJ2-7; 9 nucleotides match TRBD1. This CDR3 has 16 residues. Germline lookup yields CDR1 LNHDA and CDR2 SQIVND (reference sequence). V gave up 3 bases and J gave up 4 bases; unmatched junction bases: 10. The CDR3 coding sequence is TGTGCCAGTAGTATGTACTCCGGGACAGGGTTTTACGAGCAGTACTTC. Protein sequence: CASSMYSGTGFYEQYF.

This clone was seen once. This sequence joins TRBV15 and TRBJ1-1; D is unclear. V was cut by 0 bases and J by 4 bases, with 9 bases left in between. The CDR3 sequence is 14 residues long. The germline gives CDR1 LNHNV, CDR2 YYDKDF (reference sequence). The CDR3 loop reads CATSRDLTVTEAFF. The CDR3 DNA is TGTGCCACCAGCAGAGATCTCACGGTCACTGAAGCTTTCTTT.

The chain is built from TRBV18 and TRBJ2-2, with 9 bases aligning to TRBD2. Germline-derived CDR1 and CDR2 are KGHSH and LQKENI. The CDR3 has 18 residues. The V and J ends lost 2 bases and 4 bases, in that order; junction bases with no gene match: 11. CDR3 DNA: TGTGCCAGCTCACCAGTAGCGGCGGGAGGGAGCGGCACCGGGGAGCTGTTTTTT. Translated: CASSPVAAGGSGTGELFF.

This chain connects TRBV30 to TRBJ1-3; D gene uncertain. There are 14 residues in the CDR3. V was shortened by 1 base and J by 0 bases, with 7 bases between the two germline ends. CDR1 and CDR2 (germline): GTSNPN, SVGIG (reference sequence). The CDR3 is CAWSETASGNTIYF. The CDR3 DNA sequence: TGTGCCTGGAGTGAAACAGCCTCTGGAAACACCATATATTTT.

The chain employs TRBV7-9 and TRBJ2-2; 8 bases are shared with TRBD2. With V trimmed by 5 bases and J by 4 bases, 6 bases remained unmatched. CDR1 SEHNR and CDR2 FQNEAQ come from the germline V gene (reference sequence). This CDR3 is built from 15 residues. The CDR3 region is CASSPGRVVTGELFF. In DNA form, the CDR3 reads TGTGCCAGCAGCCCCGGGAGGGTCGTCACCGGGGAGCTGTTTTTT.

The chain recombines TRBV7-9 with TRBJ2-3, with TRBD1 as a possible D gene (7 bases). The V gene's germline CDR1 is SEHNR and CDR2 FQNEAQ (reference sequence). The CDR3 totals 14 residues. V was clipped by 3 bases and J by 5 bases, with 12 bases between them. In nucleotides, the CDR3 is TGTGCCAGCAGCTTGGGCCAGGGGGGAGATACGCAGTATTTT. This sequence encodes CASSLGQGGDTQYF.

The rearrangement joins TRBV3-1 (or the pseudogene TRBV3-2) to TRBJ1-5; D remains unclear. Trimming cost V 0 bases and J 6 bases, with 9 bases left between them. The CDR3 consists of 14 residues. Germline V gene lookup returns CDR1 LGHDT and CDR2 YNNKEL (reference sequence). CDR3 coding DNA: TGTGCCAGCAGCCAAGACCCCATTCCTCAGCCCCAGCATTTT. Translation gives CASSQDPIPQPQHF.

The chain recombines TRBV11-2 with TRBJ2-1; D is perhaps TRBD2 (5 bases). V was cut by 1 base and J by 4 bases, with 14 bases left in between. The germline CDR1 and CDR2 sequences are SGHAT and FQNNGV. This CDR3 region has 16 residues. In nucleotides, the CDR3 is TGTGCCAGCAGCTTAGCAAGGACTGCCTTATACAATGAGCAGTTCTTC. Amino acid sequence: CASSLARTALYNEQFF.